This entry lists 30 T cell receptor beta chains sequenced from one sample in a study of shared clonotypes between healthy human individuals. Naive CD8 cells comprised CD45RO-negative, CCR7-positively selected cells, excluding terminally differentiated effector memory CD45RA+ cells. The repertoire was sequenced with immunoSEQ multiplex PCR; TCRdb's copy has only in-frame clones and lacks some. Of millions of clones detected, 85% to 95% appear once; the ten largest clones hold around 1.7%. Source material: naive CD8+ T cells from PBMCs. The receptors were gathered from a man aged 18 to 29 in good health. Some clones in this sample may be carry-over from other donors' samples.

The chain joins TRBV28 to TRBJ2-7; D gene ambiguous. The germline V gene has CDR1 MDHEN and CDR2 SYDVKM. Trimming stripped 2 bases from V and 3 bases from J, with 14 bases between. This CDR3 comprises 15 residues. The CDR3 bases are TGTGCCAGCAGTTTAAATGCCGCGTTGAGCTACGAGCAGTACTTC. It translates to CASSLNAALSYEQYF.

The chain carries TRBV12-5 and TRBJ2-1, with D hard to call. Germline V gene lookup returns CDR1 LGHNT and CDR2 FRNRAP. The CDR3 spans 14 residues. The V gene lost 1 base and the J gene lost 4 bases, with 8 bases spanning the gap. The CDR3 DNA is TGTGCTAGTGGTTTGGGGGTTGAATACAATGAGCAGTTCTTC. The encoded protein is CASGLGVEYNEQFF.

The chain employs TRBV6-5 and TRBJ1-2, with D tentatively TRBD1 (5 bases). V lost 5 bases and J lost 8, with 9 bases in between. The germline V gene has CDR1 MNHEY and CDR2 SVGAGI. This CDR3 contains 11 residues. DNA for the CDR3: TGTGCCAGCAGTGAAGGGGTCGGCTACACCTTC. Its protein is CASSEGVGYTF.

The CDR3 coding sequence is TGCGCCAGCAGCTTGTGGCAGGCCCCGAACACTGAAGCTTTCTTT. Translation gives CASSLWQAPNTEAFF. The gene calls are TRBV5-1 and TRBJ1-1; D gene unclear. Germline CDR1 SGHRS, CDR2 YFSETQ. This CDR3 comprises 15 residues. V shed 1 base and J shed 1 base, with 11 bases lying between them.

The CDR3 coding sequence is TGTGCCAGCAGCGTAAGTTTGGGAGATACGCAGTATTTT. This gives the protein CASSVSLGDTQYF. V gene TRBV9 combines with J gene TRBJ2-3, with unresolved D. The germline V gene has CDR1 SGDLS and CDR2 YYNGEE. The CDR3 spans 13 residues. V was cut by 1 base and J by 5 bases, with 8 bases left in between.

The V and J genes are TRBV11-2 and TRBJ2-7, with 7 positions matching TRBD2. V lost 0 bases to trimming and J lost 3 bases; unmatched junction nucleotides: 11. The CDR3 totals 17 residues. The germline CDR1 and CDR2 sequences are SGHAT and FQNNGV. CDR3 sequence (DNA): TGTGCCAGCAGCTTAGAGGCCCAGCGGGGACCTTTCTACGAGCAGTACTTC. Its protein product is CASSLEAQRGPFYEQYF.

The V call is TRBV9, the J call TRBJ1-2; D not resolved. The ends were cut back, 4 bases at V and 9 bases at J, with 13 bases in the middle. Germline V gene lookup returns CDR1 SGDLS and CDR2 YYNGEE. This CDR3 is built from 12 residues. The CDR3 nucleotides read TGTGCCAGCAGCCCCCCAGTATGTAGCTACACCTTC. Its translation: CASSPPVCSYTF.

The rearrangement uses TRBV10-2 and TRBJ1-1; 8 bases line up with TRBD1. Germline V gene data show CDR1 as WSHSY and CDR2 as SAAADI. This CDR3 spans 11 amino acids. The ends lost 10 bases at V and 4 bases at J; junction bases unmatched: 2. CDR3 coding DNA: TGCGCCACTACAGGGGGCACTGAAGCTTTCTTT. It yields the protein CATTGGTEAFF.

This chain links TRBV27 with TRBJ2-7, with 10 bases lining up with TRBD1. This CDR3 has 14 amino acids. V trimming: 6 bases; J trimming: 4 bases; junction bases outside the gene matches: 6. Per germline, CDR1 MNHEY and CDR2 SMNVEV (reference sequence). The CDR3 region is CASRSGQGMYEQYF. The DNA of the CDR3 is TGTGCCAGCAGATCGGGACAGGGGATGTACGAGCAGTACTTC.

The CDR3 coding sequence is TGTGCCAGCAGGGGACAGGCAGGGACAGATACGCAGTATTTT. Protein: CASRGQAGTDTQYF. This sequence joins TRBV5-4 and TRBJ2-3; 8 nucleotides agree with TRBD1. Trimming cost V 5 bases and J 3 bases; bases outside gene matches: 5. The CDR3 consists of 14 residues. Per the germline V gene, CDR1 is SGHNT and CDR2 is YYREEE (reference sequence). Complete variable domain (other parts from reference TRBV5-4 and TRBJ2-3): ETGVTQSPTHLIKTRGQQVTLRCSSQSGHNTVSWYQQALGQGPQFIFQYYREEENGRGNFPPRFSGLQFPNYSSELNVNALELDDSALYLCASRGQAGTDTQYFGPGTRLTVL.

The chain uses TRBV7-9 and TRBJ1-2; 7 bases align to TRBD1. CDR3 length: 15 amino acids. Germline values: CDR1 SEHNR, CDR2 FQNEAQ (reference sequence). J lost 4 bases, V lost 5 bases, and 10 bases had no gene match. CDR3 in DNA: TGTGCCAGCAGCGCCCGACAGGGTGAGAGCTATGGCTACACCTTC. It yields the protein CASSARQGESYGYTF.

The chain uses TRBV27 and TRBJ2-7, with D possibly being TRBD1 (6 bases). The CDR3 spans 13 residues. Germline loops: CDR1 MNHEY, CDR2 SMNVEV (reference sequence). The germline V and J ends were trimmed by 0 bases and 7 bases, with 10 bases remaining between them. The CDR3: CASSLSYRVEQYF. Here the CDR3 DNA reads TGTGCCAGCAGTTTATCATACAGGGTTGAGCAGTACTTC.

The chain combines TRBV19 with TRBJ2-3, with TRBD1 matching over 9 bases. V shed 4 bases, J shed 1 base, and the junction held 3 bases outside the gene matches. The length of the CDR3 is 15 residues. From germline, CDR1 is LNHDA and CDR2 SQIVND (reference sequence). The CDR3 sequence: CASSNRDRGTDTQYF. The CDR3 DNA reads TGTGCCAGTAGTAACCGGGACAGGGGCACAGATACGCAGTATTTT.

The chain combines TRBV11-2 with TRBJ1-2; 10 nucleotides agree with TRBD1. This CDR3 contains 15 residues. Unmatched junction bases numbered 9, after V lost 4 bases and J lost 7 bases. Germline loops: CDR1 SGHAT, CDR2 FQNNGV. DNA for the CDR3: TGTGCCAGCAGCTCAGGGACAGGGGCAGGGGTTGGCTACACCTTC. The encoded protein is CASSSGTGAGVGYTF.

The V and J genes are TRBV7-9 and TRBJ2-5; perhaps TRBD2 as D (7 bases). V lost 5 bases and J 5 bases, leaving 21 bases between the germline ends. Germline V gene sequence: CDR1 SEHNR, CDR2 FQNEAQ (reference sequence). CDR3 length: 16 amino acids. CDR3 bases: TGTGCCAGCAGCCCCCAGGGCCCAAGGGGGGGGGAGACCCAGTACTTC. Translating it yields CASSPQGPRGGETQYF.

This clone has a single count. V is TRBV14 and J is TRBJ2-7; TRBD1 or TRBD2 may be the D gene (5 bases each). V was clipped by 4 bases and J by 0 bases, with 13 bases between them. The CDR3 sequence is 15 residues long. CDR1 and CDR2 (germline): SGHDN, FVKESK. The CDR3: CASSPGPGLSYEQYF. CDR3 coding DNA: TGTGCCAGCAGCCCGGGACCAGGGCTCTCCTACGAGCAGTACTTC.

V and J are TRBV9 and TRBJ2-2; D is undetermined. Germline V gene sequence: CDR1 SGDLS, CDR2 YYNGEE. The V gene lost 5 bases and the J gene lost 8 bases, with 7 bases spanning the gap. The CDR3 is made up of 11 amino acids. The CDR3 bases are TGTGCCAGCAGTTTGAGAGGGGAGCTGTTTTTT. This sequence encodes CASSLRGELFF.

V usage is TRBV6-1 and J usage is TRBJ2-2, with D possibly being TRBD2 (5 bases). V gave up 3 bases and J gave up 3 bases, with 11 bases separating them. The CDR3 runs to 15 residues. Germline CDR1 reads MNHNS; CDR2 reads SASEGT. CDR3: CASSDEGGDTGELFF. As DNA, the CDR3 is TGTGCCAGCAGTGACGAAGGAGGAGACACCGGGGAGCTGTTTTTT.

The rearrangement links TRBV7-9 to TRBJ1-5; possibly TRBD1 for D (5 bases). CDR3 length equals 14 residues. Germline CDR1 reads SEHNR; CDR2 reads FQNEAQ (reference sequence). V was pared by 5 bases and J by 7 bases, with 15 bases between. In DNA, the CDR3 is TGTGCCAGCAGCCCCGGGACGGAGAACCAGCCCCAGCATTTT. This sequence encodes CASSPGTENQPQHF.

The V and J genes are TRBV28 and TRBJ2-2; possible D gene TRBD1, 5 bases. V was shortened by 5 bases and J by 1 base, with 17 bases between the two germline ends. CDR1 is MDHEN, CDR2 SYDVKM, per germline. The CDR3 covers 17 residues. CDR3 coding DNA: TGTGCCAGCAGTCTCCCGTATCAGACAGAGAACACCGGGGAGCTGTTTTTT. Translated, it gives CASSLPYQTENTGELFF. Combining the CDR3 with reference TRBV28 and TRBJ2-2 gives the whole variable domain DVKVTQSSRYLVKRTGEKVFLECVQDMDHENMFWYRQDPGLGLRLIYFSYDVKMKEKGDIPEGYSVSREKKERFSLILESASTNQTSMYLCASSLPYQTENTGELFFGEGSRLTVL.

The chain is built from TRBV6-5 and TRBJ1-1; D perhaps matches TRBD1 (6 bases). The V gene's germline CDR1 is MNHEY and CDR2 SVGAGI. The V and J ends lost 4 bases and 9 bases respectively, with 18 bases between them. The CDR3 runs 14 residues. In DNA form, the CDR3 reads TGTGCCAGCAGTTCAGGCGACAGGCGCGGAAAAGCTTTCTTT. Amino acid sequence: CASSSGDRRGKAFF.

The chain couples TRBV7-2 to TRBJ2-1, with D uncertain. This CDR3 is 15 amino acids long. Trimming took off 2 bases at V and 7 bases at J, with 15 bases between the two ends. Germline CDR1 and CDR2: SGHTA and FQGNSA. In DNA, the CDR3 is TGTGCCAGCAGCTTAACTCCACGCCTAAATAATGAGCAGTTCTTC. It codes for CASSLTPRLNNEQFF.

V is TRBV29-1 and J is TRBJ2-7; D possibly corresponds to TRBD2 (5 bases). Germline loops: CDR1 SQVTM, CDR2 ANQGSEA. The V end lost 7 bases, the J end lost 3 bases, and 10 bases lay between the germline ends. The CDR3 spans 11 residues. The CDR3: CSAAADYEQYF. The DNA of the CDR3 is TGCAGCGCTGCAGCGGACTACGAGCAGTACTTC.

A few counts support this clone. This sequence joins TRBV19 and TRBJ1-5; D is perhaps TRBD1 (6 bases). The CDR3 extends over 16 amino acids. Germline V CDR1 and CDR2: LNHDA, SQIVND (reference sequence). V lost 7 bases, J lost 5 bases, and 21 bases lay in between. CDR3 nucleotide sequence: TGTGCCAGTACCTTATATTCGGGGGCTCGTGATCAGCCCCAGCATTTT. The encoded protein is CASTLYSGARDQPQHF.

The rearrangement links TRBV13 to TRBJ2-3; D tentatively fits TRBD1 or TRBD2 (7 bases each). V lost 2 bases, J lost 9 bases, and 12 bases lay in between. Per the germline V gene, CDR1 is PRHDT and CDR2 is FYEKMQ (reference sequence). The CDR3 has 13 residues. CDR3 in DNA: TGTGCCAGCAGCTTAAGCAGGGGGGGAACGCAGTATTTT. Amino acid sequence: CASSLSRGGTQYF.

On this clone itself: Other nucleotide sequences from this sample produce the same CDR3. The chain uses TRBV4-1 and TRBJ2-7; D remains unclear. Germline lookup yields CDR1 MGHRA and CDR2 YSYEKL. Trimming removed 1 base at V and 4 bases at J, with 11 bases between. CDR3 length: 14 amino acids. CDR3 sequence reads: CASSQGPGLYEQYF. DNA for the CDR3: TGCGCCAGCAGCCAAGGCCCTGGCCTTTACGAGCAGTACTTC.

This chain connects TRBV12-5 to TRBJ2-1; D is tentatively TRBD1 or TRBD2 (5 bases each). V was trimmed by 6 bases and J by 6 bases, leaving 18 bases between them. The germline V gene has CDR1 LGHNT and CDR2 FRNRAP. CDR3 length: 15 amino acids. CDR3 amino acids: CASGPGTHRVNEQFF. CDR3 nucleotides: TGTGCTAGTGGCCCCGGGACCCACCGCGTCAATGAGCAGTTCTTC. Together with reference TRBV12-5 and TRBJ2-1, the CDR3 gives the full variable domain: DARVTQTPRHKVTEMGQEVTMRCQPILGHNTVFWYRQTMMQGLELLAYFRNRAPLDDSGMPKDRFSAEMPDATLATLKIQPSEPRDSAVYFCASGPGTHRVNEQFFGPGTRLTVL.

The chain carries TRBV7-2 and TRBJ1-1, with a tentative D call TRBD1 (5 bases). The V and J ends lost 8 bases and 7 bases respectively, with 14 bases between them. This CDR3 comprises 12 residues. Per germline, CDR1 SGHTA and CDR2 FQGNSA. The CDR3 sequence is CASGGRGGEAFF. In nucleotides, the CDR3 is TGTGCCAGCGGCGGCCGGGGCGGTGAAGCTTTCTTT.

This clone was seen just once. V gene TRBV6-5 combines with J gene TRBJ2-1; D remains ambiguous. Trimming removed 7 bases at V and 0 bases at J, with 13 bases between. The germline V gene encodes CDR1 MNHEY and CDR2 SVGAGI. The CDR3 sequence is 15 residues long. The CDR3 spells CASTQRASSYNEQFF. The CDR3, as DNA: TGTGCCAGCACCCAAAGGGCAAGCTCCTACAATGAGCAGTTCTTC.

V gene TRBV27 combines with J gene TRBJ2-3; possibly TRBD2 for D (6 bases). This CDR3 spans 18 amino acids. V was clipped by 2 bases and J by 5 bases, with 23 bases between them. Per germline, CDR1 MNHEY and CDR2 SMNVEV (reference sequence). CDR3: CASSLQRLLPEGGDTQYF. Here the CDR3 DNA reads TGTGCCAGCAGTTTACAGCGACTACTCCCGGAGGGCGGAGATACGCAGTATTTT.